The present entry profiles one T cell receptor beta chain with its context. This sample stems from a study of blood T cell repertoires in COVID-19. About the research overall: Samples of COVID-19 (acute and convalescent) were obtained from the United States, Italy and Spain. PBMCs, B-cell-depleted T cells, or T cells were the source of the cDNA or gDNA that made up the material.

The CDR3 runs to 15 residues. The germline CDR1 and CDR2 sequences are SGHTA and FQGTGA. The trim removed 5 bases at V and 3 bases at J, leaving 4 bases unmatched. Generated by immunoSEQ multiplex PCR, the TCRdb table keeps only in-frame clones and is missing some. The data show a few hundred thousand clones, around 87% seen once. V usage is TRBV7-3 and J usage is TRBJ2-3; 11 bases are a match to TRBD2. The sequence came from a man in his forties or fifties in a cohort exposed to, infected with or recovered from COVID-19 (not recorded which). Material: PBMCs or T cells enriched from blood (not recorded which). DNA for the CDR3: TGTGCCAGCAGCCCAGTAGCGGGAGGGACAGATACGCAGTATTTT. Translated, it gives CASSPVAGGTDTQYF.